These 9 T cell receptor beta chains came from one sample sequenced in a study of blood T cell repertoires in COVID-19. TCRdb's copy holds only in-frame clones and misses some; the assay was immunoSEQ multiplex PCR. The data contain 110,000 or so clones, approximately 80% of them seen just once; the ten biggest clones take up about 4%. Material: peripheral blood. These receptors originate from a woman aged 70-85 years with acute or convalescent COVID-19.

The chain carries TRBV3-1 (or the pseudogene TRBV3-2) and TRBJ1-3, with TRBD1 as a possible D gene (6 bases). CDR1 is LGHDT, CDR2 YNNKEL, per germline (reference sequence). CDR3 length: 16 amino acids. Trimming left V 0 bases short and J 4 bases short, with 13 bases between. CDR3 sequence: CASSQDFRGKGNTIYF. CDR3 sequence (DNA): TGTGCCAGCAGCCAAGATTTCAGGGGTAAAGGAAACACCATATATTTT.

This clone was seen a few times. V gene TRBV5-4 combines with J gene TRBJ1-2; possible D gene TRBD1, 5 bases. V shed 4 bases and J shed 5 bases, with 15 bases lying between them. Germline-derived CDR1 and CDR2 are SGHNT and YYREEE (reference sequence). This CDR3 has 14 residues. CDR3 coding DNA: TGTGCCAGCAGCACCGGGACTCACTCTTATGGCTACACCTTC. This sequence encodes CASSTGTHSYGYTF.

This chain links TRBV4-1 with TRBJ2-1; 10 bases fit TRBD2. In germline, CDR1 is MGHRA, CDR2 YSYEKL. V shed 3 bases, J shed 8 bases, and the junction held 4 bases outside the gene matches. The CDR3 has 14 residues. CDR3 sequence: CASSHITSGDEQFF. For the CDR3, the DNA is TGCGCCAGCAGCCATATTACTAGCGGGGATGAGCAGTTCTTC.

This chain connects TRBV3-1 (or the pseudogene TRBV3-2) to TRBJ1-6; D perhaps matches TRBD1 (5 bases). Germline V gene data show CDR1 as LGHDT and CDR2 as YNNKEL (reference sequence). V was pared by 1 base and J by 10 bases, with 14 bases between. This CDR3 is 15 amino acids long. CDR3 amino acids: CASSQGEGRGSPLHF. The CDR3 DNA reads TGTGCCAGCAGCCAAGGGGAGGGACGTGGGTCACCCCTCCACTTT.

The chain recombines TRBV7-2 with TRBJ1-2; TRBD1 matches at 8 bases. With 3 bases clipped from V and 5 bases from J, the junction kept 2 bases outside the gene matches. Germline assignment: CDR1 SGHTA and CDR2 FQGNSA. This CDR3 region has 13 residues. CDR3 protein: CASSLTGEYGYTF. DNA for the CDR3: TGTGCCAGCAGCTTGACAGGGGAGTATGGCTACACCTTC.

The gene calls are TRBV19 and TRBJ1-2; D is perhaps TRBD1 (6 bases). This CDR3 has 17 amino acids. Germline V CDR1 and CDR2: LNHDA, SQIVND (reference sequence). The V end was cut by 7 bases, the J end by 5 bases, with 26 bases between. CDR3 sequence reads: CASNLGAQGGGYYGYTF. The CDR3 nucleotides read TGTGCCAGTAACCTGGGGGCGCAGGGCGGAGGCTATTATGGCTACACCTTC.

This chain links TRBV27 with TRBJ2-7; D may be TRBD1 (6 bases). V shed 5 bases and J shed 2 bases, with 16 bases lying between them. CDR1 is MNHEY, CDR2 SMNVEV, per germline (reference sequence). The CDR3 covers 15 residues. The CDR3 loop is CASSHPGEKTYEQYV. For the CDR3, the DNA is TGTGCCAGCAGTCATCCAGGGGAGAAAACCTACGAGCAGTACGTC.

The chain uses TRBV19 and TRBJ2-7; D not resolved. This CDR3 spans 14 amino acids. V lost 5 bases and J 1 base, leaving 12 bases between the germline ends. CDR1 LNHDA and CDR2 SQIVND come from the germline V gene (reference sequence). CDR3 in amino acids: CASSEPTGSYEQYF. The CDR3 DNA sequence: TGTGCCAGTAGTGAACCGACCGGGTCCTACGAGCAGTACTTC.

The V and J genes are TRBV6-6 and TRBJ1-1, with D possibly TRBD1 on 6 matching bases. The germline V gene has CDR1 MNHNY and CDR2 SVGAGI (reference sequence). Trimming took off 2 bases at V and 10 bases at J, with 17 bases between the two ends. This CDR3 region has 14 residues. In nucleotides, the CDR3 is TGTGCCAGCAGTTACGACATACCTGGGACAACAGCTTTCTTT. This sequence encodes CASSYDIPGTTAFF.